The 9 T cell receptor beta chains reported below all come from one sample, sequenced in a study of breast tumors, draining lymph nodes, adjacent tissues. TCRdb re-analysed the multiplex PCR reads in MiXCR, keeping a single row per CDR3 protein. The sample holds about 13,000 distinct CDR3 sequences, over 45% seen once. The sequencing input was tumor-adjacent breast tissue. Receptor source: a female donor with breast cancer. Some clones in this sample may be carry-over from other donors' samples.

V and J are TRBV19 and TRBJ2-7; D gene ambiguous. The CDR3 extends over 13 amino acids. CDR1 and CDR2 (germline): LNHDA, SQIVND (reference sequence). V lost 1 base, J lost 8 bases, and 12 bases lay in between. In DNA form, the CDR3 reads TGTGCCAGTAGTATAGCTGAAGGGCGCCAGCAGTACTTC. Translating gives CASSIAEGRQQYF. The complete variable domain, with remaining parts taken from reference TRBV19 and TRBJ2-7, reads DGGITQSPKYLFRKEGQNVTLSCEQNLNHDAMYWYRQDPGQGLRLIYYSQIVNDFQKGDIAEGYSVSREKKESFPLTVTSAQKNPTAFYLCASSIAEGRQQYFGPGTRLTVT.

This clonotype was counted many times. The chain has TRBV27 and TRBJ2-7, with D hard to call. Germline CDR1 MNHEY, CDR2 SMNVEV (reference sequence). CDR3 length: 13 residues. V was pared by 2 bases and J by 3 bases, with 8 bases between. The CDR3 nucleotides read TGTGCCAGCAGTTTACGGGCCTACTACGAGCAGTACTTC. It specifies CASSLRAYYEQYF.

The J gene is TRBJ1-3, the V gene TRBV7-9; TRBD1 matches 8 bases. CDR1 SEHNR and CDR2 FQNEAQ come from the germline V gene (reference sequence). The CDR3 has 17 amino acids. The J segment lost 3 bases and the V segment lost 4 bases, leaving 11 bases of the junction unmatched. In DNA, the CDR3 is TGTGCCAGCAGCTCCGAAAACACCGGGACAGGTGGAAACACCATATATTTT. As protein: CASSSENTGTGGNTIYF.

The chain joins TRBV7-6 to TRBJ2-1; D unresolved. The CDR3 has 16 residues. CDR1 is SGHVS and CDR2 is FNYEAQ in the germline V gene. The ends were cut back, 2 bases at V and 0 bases at J, with 11 bases in the middle. The CDR3 sequence: CASSLSGRISYNEQFF. CDR3 coding DNA: TGTGCCAGCAGCTTATCCGGTAGGATCTCCTACAATGAGCAGTTCTTC.

This clonotype was recorded once. The CDR3 reads CASREGQAYGYTF. Written as DNA, the CDR3 is TGTGCCAGCAGGGAGGGACAGGCCTATGGCTACACCTTC. This chain connects TRBV28 to TRBJ1-2; TRBD1 matches 8 bases. Germline values: CDR1 MDHEN, CDR2 SYDVKM. This CDR3 contains 13 residues. The V and J ends lost 6 bases and 4 bases, in that order; junction bases with no gene match: 4.

The chain carries TRBV5-1 and TRBJ2-1, with 7 bases that match TRBD1. The germline V gene has CDR1 SGHRS and CDR2 YFSETQ. V lost 4 bases and J lost 0; bases outside the gene matches: 4. This CDR3 has 15 amino acids. The CDR3 reads CASSPTGDSYNEQFF. CDR3 in DNA: TGCGCCAGCAGCCCTACAGGGGACTCCTACAATGAGCAGTTCTTC.

This chain connects TRBV5-1 to TRBJ2-2; no reliable D call. Per germline, CDR1 SGHRS and CDR2 YFSETQ. V lost 0 bases, J lost 6 bases, and 12 bases lay in between. CDR3 size: 15 residues. The CDR3 region is CASSLEGFSSGELFF. For the CDR3, the DNA is TGCGCCAGCAGCTTGGAAGGTTTCTCATCCGGGGAGCTGTTTTTT.

The J gene is TRBJ1-4, the V gene TRBV6-1, with 9 bases matching TRBD1. The junction had 7 bases not matched to a gene; V was cut back by 3 bases and J by 8 bases. The CDR3 is 15 amino acids. Germline assignment: CDR1 MNHNS and CDR2 SASEGT. The CDR3, as DNA: TGTGCCAGCAGTGATATGGGACAGGGCTTCGAAAAACTGTTTTTT. It specifies CASSDMGQGFEKLFF.

By share, this clonotype ranks as medium-sized. V usage is TRBV5-1 and J usage is TRBJ2-3, with D perhaps matching TRBD1 (6 bases). This CDR3 comprises 15 residues. Looked up from germline, CDR1 is SGHRS and CDR2 is YFSETQ. The V gene lost 7 bases and the J gene lost 2 bases, with 17 bases spanning the gap. CDR3 nucleotides: TGCGCCAGCGGCACAGGGCACAGGGACACAGATACGCAGTATTTT. This sequence encodes CASGTGHRDTDTQYF.